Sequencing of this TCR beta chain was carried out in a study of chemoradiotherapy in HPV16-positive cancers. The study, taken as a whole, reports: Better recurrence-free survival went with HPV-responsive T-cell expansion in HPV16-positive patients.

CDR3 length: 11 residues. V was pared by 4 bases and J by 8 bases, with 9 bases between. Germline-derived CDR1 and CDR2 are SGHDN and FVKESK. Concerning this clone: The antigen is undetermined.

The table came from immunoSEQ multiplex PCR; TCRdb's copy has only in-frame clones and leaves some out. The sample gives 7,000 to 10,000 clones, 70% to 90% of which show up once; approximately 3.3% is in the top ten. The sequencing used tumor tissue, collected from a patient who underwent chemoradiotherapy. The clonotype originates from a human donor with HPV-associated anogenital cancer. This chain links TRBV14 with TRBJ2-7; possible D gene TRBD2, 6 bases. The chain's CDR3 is CASSRGRQQYF. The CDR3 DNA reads TGTGCCAGCAGCCGGGGGAGGCAGCAGTACTTC.